What follows are 15 T cell receptor beta chains derived from one specimen sequenced in a study of T-cell reconstitution after alpha-beta-depleted transplantation in children. It was with unique molecular identifiers that the TCRbeta library was prepared. TCRdb independently ran MiXCR on the PCR reads; one entry per CDR3 protein. Among 250,000 to 350,000 distinct CDR3 sequences listed, about a tenth were seen once. This material consisted of PBMCs from the stem cell graft donor, taken from the stem cell graft. These receptors all stem from a human donor who donated a stem cell graft to a child with SCID.

This clonotype has a count of ten or more. The rearrangement uses TRBV27 and TRBJ2-7, with TRBD1 as a possible D gene (5 bases). The germline V and J ends were trimmed by 3 bases and 5 bases, with 14 bases remaining between them. Germline V CDR1 and CDR2: MNHEY, SMNVEV (reference sequence). The CDR3 sequence is 14 residues long. Here the CDR3 DNA reads TGTGCCAGCAGTTTTGGGGCCTCCCGAAACGAGCAGTACTTC. Its translation is CASSFGASRNEQYF.

The table lists this clonotype with many counts. The chain combines TRBV6-1 with TRBJ2-6, with 9 bases fitting TRBD1. Unmatched junction bases numbered 7, after V lost 10 bases and J lost 3 bases. In germline, CDR1 is MNHNS, CDR2 SASEGT. The CDR3 covers 15 residues. The CDR3 loop reads CATLQGALGANVLTF. DNA of the CDR3: TGTGCCACCTTACAGGGGGCACTTGGGGCCAACGTCCTGACTTTC.

In this sample, this clonotype turned up many times. The gene calls are TRBV4-2 and TRBJ2-7, with 7 bases identical to TRBD2. Germline trimming cut 1 base from V and 3 bases from J; bases unmatched to any gene: 6. The CDR3 is 15 residues long. Germline V lookup: CDR1 LGHNA, CDR2 YNFKEQ. Written as DNA, the CDR3 is TGTGCCAGCAGCCAAGCGGGGGGAGTTGACTACGAGCAGTACTTC. Protein: CASSQAGGVDYEQYF.

This clonotype was recorded many times. V usage is TRBV7-8 and J usage is TRBJ2-7, with TRBD1 as a possible D gene (6 bases). Trimming removed 5 bases at V and 0 bases at J, with 14 bases between. Germline V gene lookup returns CDR1 SGHVS and CDR2 FQNEAQ. This CDR3 is 15 amino acids long. The CDR3 DNA follows: TGTGCCAGCAGCATCGAACAGGGATTCTCCTACGAGCAGTACTTC. It is translated as CASSIEQGFSYEQYF. The full variable domain, rest sourced from reference TRBV7-8 and TRBJ2-7, is GAGVSQSPRYKVAKRGQDVALRCDPISGHVSLFWYQQALGQGPEFLTYFQNEAQLDKSGLPSDRFFAERPEGSVSTLKIQRTQQEDSAVYLCASSIEQGFSYEQYFGPGTRLTVT.

This clonotype was detected a few times. V gene TRBV20-1 combines with J gene TRBJ2-3; D unclear. Germline V CDR1 and CDR2: DFQATT, SNEGSKA (reference sequence). The ends were cut back, 2 bases at V and 0 bases at J, with 6 bases in the middle. CDR3 length: 13 residues. The CDR3 nucleotides read TGCAGTGCTAGACTGACTAGCACAGATACGCAGTATTTT. It encodes CSARLTSTDTQYF.

The chain joins TRBV19 to TRBJ1-5; D is unclear. Trimming stripped 3 bases from V and 2 bases from J, with 8 bases between. Germline V gene lookup returns CDR1 LNHDA and CDR2 SQIVND (reference sequence). The CDR3 has 14 amino acids. Here the CDR3 DNA reads TGTGCCAGTAGTATCGGCAGCCGCAATCAGCCCCAGCATTTT. This sequence encodes CASSIGSRNQPQHF.

This clonotype showed up just a few times. The chain joins TRBV11-2 to TRBJ1-2, with a tentative D call TRBD1 (5 bases). Per the germline V gene, CDR1 is SGHAT and CDR2 is FQNNGV. CDR3 size: 14 residues. Trimming removed 2 bases at V and 5 bases at J, with 12 bases between. CDR3 sequence: CASSLNPGRYGYTF. The DNA for the CDR3 is TGTGCCAGCAGCTTAAACCCAGGGAGATATGGCTACACCTTC.

The gene calls are TRBV11-2 and TRBJ2-3; 14 nucleotides line up with TRBD2. The V gene end was trimmed by 7 bases and the J gene end by 6 bases; junction bases not matched to a gene: 6. CDR1 and CDR2 (germline): SGHAT, FQNNGV. The CDR3 contains 15 residues. DNA of the CDR3: TGTGCCAGCACCTTTAGACTAGCGGGGGGGGATACGCAGTATTTT. It encodes CASTFRLAGGDTQYF.

This clonotype was observed a few times. The chain joins TRBV2 to TRBJ2-5; no clear D gene. Trimming stripped 3 bases from V and 7 bases from J, with 9 bases between. The germline CDR1 and CDR2 sequences are SNHLY and FYNNEI. CDR3 size: 12 residues. The CDR3, as DNA: TGTGCCAGCAGTGAGGGGTTCGGGACCCAGTACTTC. This codes for CASSEGFGTQYF.

This chain links TRBV5-1 with TRBJ2-7; a possible D gene is TRBD2 (7 bases). Germline-derived CDR1 and CDR2 are SGHRS and YFSETQ. This CDR3 contains 15 residues. V lost 4 bases to trimming and J lost 0 bases, with 14 bases between them. CDR3 sequence (DNA): TGCGCCAGCAGCAGAACGGGGGGCCGCTCCTACGAGCAGTACTTC. It specifies CASSRTGGRSYEQYF. Using reference TRBV5-1 and TRBJ2-7 for the parts outside the CDR3, the full variable domain is KAGVTQTPRYLIKTRGQQVTLSCSPISGHRSVSWYQQTPGQGLQFLFEYFSETQRNKGNFPGRFSGRQFSNSRSEMNVSTLELGDSALYLCASSRTGGRSYEQYFGPGTRLTVT.

The genes are TRBV29-1 and TRBJ1-1; no reliable D call. This CDR3 contains 12 residues. CDR1 is SQVTM and CDR2 is ANQGSEA in the germline V gene. The ends were cut back, 3 bases at V and 7 bases at J, with 12 bases in the middle. Written as DNA, the CDR3 is TGCAGCGTTGACCGGGTCGACGTTGAAGCTTTCTTT. This encodes CSVDRVDVEAFF.

To note about this clonotype: A junction boundary mismatches the germline segment, possibly from a read error. The chain carries TRBV20-1 and TRBJ2-1; 8 positions agree with TRBD2. Germline lookup yields CDR1 DFQATT and CDR2 SNEGSKA (reference sequence). This CDR3 has 16 residues. CDR3 DNA sequence: TGCTGTGCTAGAGATAGACTAGCGAGAACCAACAATGAGCAGTTCTTC. Its protein product is CCARDRLARTNNEQFF.

The sample holds a few counts of this clonotype. The rearrangement links TRBV15 to TRBJ2-7, with TRBD2 matching 8 bases. In germline, CDR1 is LNHNV, CDR2 YYDKDF (reference sequence). V dropped 8 bases and J dropped 3; count of bases not matched to a gene: 3. This CDR3 spans 12 amino acids. The CDR3 loop reads CATGGRSYEQYF. For the CDR3, the DNA is TGTGCCACCGGCGGGAGGAGCTACGAGCAGTACTTC.

The V gene is TRBV5-1, the J gene TRBJ2-1; D remains ambiguous. Germline assignment: CDR1 SGHRS and CDR2 YFSETQ. The CDR3 covers 13 residues. V lost 4 bases, J lost 6 bases, and 11 bases lay in between. The CDR3 DNA reads as TGCGCCAGCAGCCCGCAGAATACCAATGAGCAGTTCTTC. Its translation: CASSPQNTNEQFF. Complete variable domain (other parts from reference TRBV5-1 and TRBJ2-1): KAGVTQTPRYLIKTRGQQVTLSCSPISGHRSVSWYQQTPGQGLQFLFEYFSETQRNKGNFPGRFSGRQFSNSRSEMNVSTLELGDSALYLCASSPQNTNEQFFGPGTRLTVL.

This clonotype was seen more than once but under ten times. The chain links TRBV20-1 to TRBJ2-1, with TRBD2 identical over 7 bases. The CDR3 has 12 residues. Looked up from germline, CDR1 is DFQATT and CDR2 is SNEGSKA (reference sequence). The CDR3 loop reads CSGTTPSNEQFF. CDR3 nucleotides: TGCTCGGGGACTACACCTTCCAATGAGCAGTTCTTC.